Listed below are T cell receptor beta chains from one sample, sequenced in a study of OX40 agonist ivuxolimab in advanced cancers. Here immunoSEQ multiplex PCR was the method, and the copy in TCRdb shows in-frame clones only, minus some. Of around 95,000 clones in the sample, roughly 93% were seen once. Sequenced here: CD4+ or CD8+ T cells sorted from blood, sampled in a trial of the OX40 agonist ivuxolimab. The receptors derive from an adult with an advanced solid tumor such as melanoma, head and neck, liver or kidney cancer. Both conserved end residues are part of each CDR3. D genes are given only for firm matches. A row's size may be missing; if present it is once, few, many or a size class.

>TRBJ2-2|-|TRBV7-2|-
CASSGGGAGTGELFF
TGTGCCAGCAGCGGAGGGGGCGCGGGCACCGGGGAGCTGTTTTTT
>TRBJ1-4|-|TRBV28|-
CASSLFSSYLEGSEKLFF
TGTGCCAGCAGTTTATTCAGCTCATACCTGGAGGGTAGTGAAAAACTGTTTTTT
>TRBJ2-1|-|TRBV18|-
CASSPFWGDEQFF
TGTGCCAGCTCACCCTTTTGGGGGGATGAGCAGTTCTTC
>TRBJ2-3|TRBD1|TRBV29-1|once
CSVEHTGQAATDTQYF
TGCAGCGTTGAGCATACGGGACAGGCAGCTACAGATACGCAGTATTTT
>TRBJ2-7|TRBD1|TRBV11-2|-
CASSWTTGDYEQYF
TGTGCCAGCAGCTGGACGACAGGGGACTACGAGCAGTACTTC
>TRBJ2-5|TRBD1|TRBV2|-
CASTGTGEETQYF
TGTGCCAGCACCGGGACAGGGGAAGAGACCCAGTACTTC
>TRBJ2-1|-|TRBV6-1|-
CASSEEVRNYNEQFF
TGTGCCAGCAGTGAAGAGGTCCGAAACTACAATGAGCAGTTCTTC
>TRBJ1-4|-|TRBV28|-
CASRGPSNEKLFF
TGTGCCAGCAGGGGGCCCAGTAATGAAAAACTGTTTTTT
>TRBJ1-4|-|TRBV18|-
CASSQSPRGGTNEKLFF
TGTGCCAGCTCACAAAGTCCCCGGGGCGGGACTAATGAAAAACTGTTTTTT
>TRBJ1-1|-|TRBV19|-
CASPHQGRMNTEAFF
TGTGCCAGCCCCCACCAGGGAAGGATGAACACTGAAGCTTTCTTT
>TRBJ2-2|-|TRBV28|-
CATILTNTGELFF
TGTGCCACCATTTTAACGAACACCGGGGAGCTGTTTTTT
>TRBJ2-7|-|TRBV5-5|-
CASSLAPGPNEQYF
TGTGCCAGCAGCTTGGCGCCAGGTCCAAACGAGCAGTACTTC
>TRBJ2-5|-|TRBV19|-
CASSKGGLAETQYF
TGTGCCAGTAGTAAGGGCGGGTTAGCAGAGACCCAGTACTTC
>TRBJ2-2|-|TRBV19|-
CASRVTGELFF
TGTGCCAGTAGGGTCACCGGGGAGCTGTTTTTT
>TRBJ2-7|TRBD1|TRBV19|-
CASSDRQGRSSYEQYF
TGTGCCAGTAGTGACCGACAGGGACGAAGCTCCTACGAGCAGTACTTC
>TRBJ2-3|-|TRBV19|-
CASSIGGGRVTDTQYF
TGTGCCAGTAGTATCGGGGGTGGCCGAGTTACAGATACGCAGTATTTT
>TRBJ2-1|-|TRBV29-1|-
CSVERLTNEQFF
TGCAGCGTTGAAAGACTAACCAATGAGCAGTTCTTC
>TRBJ2-3|-|TRBV4-3|-
CASSQGPGPQATDTQYF
TGCGCCAGCAGCCAAGGCCCGGGGCCCCAGGCAACAGATACGCAGTATTTT
>TRBJ2-5|TRBD1|TRBV15|-
CATSRADRGIQETQYF
TGTGCCACCAGCAGAGCCGACAGGGGGATCCAAGAGACCCAGTACTTC
>TRBJ2-2|TRBD1|TRBV19|-
CASSPGTGTLFF
TGTGCCAGTAGCCCCGGGACAGGGACGTTGTTTTTT
>TRBJ2-5|TRBD2|TRBV30|-
CAWSILAGGRQTQYF
TGTGCCTGGAGTATACTAGCGGGGGGGCGGCAGACCCAGTACTTC
>TRBJ2-3|TRBD2|TRBV4-1|-
CASSLTSGGAGGTDTQYF
TGCGCCAGCAGCTTAACTAGCGGGGGGGCCGGTGGGACAGATACGCAGTATTTT
>TRBJ2-7|TRBD2|TRBV5-4|once
CASSPGGTSYEQYF
TGTGCCAGCAGCCCCGGGGGGACCTCCTACGAGCAGTACTTC
>TRBJ2-5|-|TRBV6-5|-
CASSSTGLTRGETQYF
TGTGCCAGCAGTTCCACGGGACTCACTCGGGGGGAGACCCAGTACTTC
>TRBJ2-7|-|TRBV7-2|-
CASSSQGTDPYEQYF
TGTGCCAGCAGCTCCCAGGGGACGGACCCCTACGAGCAGTACTTC
>TRBJ1-4|-|TRBV7-2|-
CASSLAGHLDRFF
TGTGCCAGCAGCTTAGCTGGACACCTCGATCGGTTTTTT
>TRBJ2-7|-|TRBV7-2|once
CASSLDPPYEQYF
TGTGCCAGCAGCTTAGACCCGCCCTACGAGCAGTACTTC
>TRBJ1-1|-|TRBV20-1|-
CSASHSEAFF
TGCAGTGCTAGTCACAGTGAAGCTTTCTTT
>TRBJ2-2|TRBD1|TRBV27|-
CASSPDRAAGELFF
TGTGCCAGCAGTCCGGACAGGGCGGCCGGGGAGCTGTTTTTT
>TRBJ2-2|TRBD2|TRBV5-4|-
CASSLGLAGVTGELFF
TGTGCCAGCAGCTTGGGGTTAGCGGGTGTCACCGGGGAGCTGTTTTTT
>TRBJ2-1|-|TRBV19|-
CASSIWLATRDNEQFF
TGTGCCAGTAGTATATGGCTAGCGACGAGGGACAATGAGCAGTTCTTC
>TRBJ2-1|-|TRBV6-5|once
CASNAGSPPYNEQFF
TGTGCCAGCAACGCAGGTTCCCCCCCCTACAATGAGCAGTTCTTC
>TRBJ2-7|-|TRBV6-5|-
CASSTVPGYEQYF
TGTGCCAGCAGTACGGTGCCTGGCTACGAGCAGTACTTC
>TRBJ2-3|-|TRBV5-1|-
CASSPSGRNPTDTQYF
TGCGCCAGCAGCCCATCAGGAAGGAATCCCACAGATACGCAGTATTTT
>TRBJ2-2|TRBD1|TRBV5-1|-
CASSLGQYTGELFF
TGCGCCAGCAGCCTGGGACAGTACACCGGGGAGCTGTTTTTT
>TRBJ1-2|-|TRBV29-1|-
CSVDQGHGYTF
TGCAGCGTTGATCAGGGGCACGGCTACACCTTC
>TRBJ2-7|TRBD2|TRBV19|once
CASSIGPGTTSGRLYEQYF
TGTGCCAGTAGTATAGGACCAGGCACGACTAGCGGGAGGTTGTACGAGCAGTACTTC
>TRBJ2-4|-|TRBV28|-
CASSRGSRDGYF
TGTGCCAGCAGTAGGGGGTCCCGGGACGGGTACTTC
>TRBJ1-1|-|TRBV20-1|-
CSANRLTEAFF
TGCAGTGCTAACAGGCTTACTGAAGCTTTCTTT
>TRBJ2-3|TRBD2|TRBV19|-
CASSIDYGLAGGTDTQYF
TGTGCCAGTAGTATAGATTACGGACTAGCGGGGGGCACAGATACGCAGTATTTT
>TRBJ2-7|TRBD1|TRBV9|-
CASSSWTGSEQYF
TGTGCCAGCAGCTCCTGGACAGGTTCGGAGCAGTACTTC
>TRBJ2-5|-|TRBV9|-
CASSVRTGETQYF
TGTGCCAGCAGCGTAAGGACTGGGGAGACCCAGTACTTC
>TRBJ2-7|TRBD2|TRBV27|-
CASSSTPTSASYEQYF
TGTGCCAGCAGTTCAACCCCGACTAGCGCCTCCTACGAGCAGTACTTC
>TRBJ2-7|TRBD1|TRBV7-2|-
CASSLASGTDSYEQYF
TGTGCCAGCAGCTTAGCCTCCGGGACAGATTCCTACGAGCAGTACTTC
>TRBJ2-7|-|TRBV29-1|-
CSARDNTYEQYF
TGCAGCGCGCGGGACAACACCTACGAGCAGTACTTC
>TRBJ1-5|-|TRBV6-1|-
CAGGLESNQPQHF
TGTGCCGGGGGACTGGAAAGCAATCAGCCCCAGCATTTT
>TRBJ2-5|-|TRBV6-5|-
CASRGNQETQYF
TGTGCCAGCCGCGGGAATCAAGAGACCCAGTACTTC
>TRBJ1-1|TRBD1|TRBV28|-
CASSSGQGQGEAFF
TGTGCCAGCAGTTCCGGACAGGGGCAGGGTGAAGCTTTCTTT
>TRBJ2-5|TRBD1|TRBV28|-
CASSASGTGRETQYF
TGTGCCAGCAGTGCGTCCGGGACAGGGAGAGAGACCCAGTACTTC
>TRBJ2-3|TRBD2|TRBV6-6|-
CASTPGGKGTDTQYF
TGTGCCAGCACCCCCGGGGGGAAGGGAACAGATACGCAGTATTTT
>TRBJ2-1|-|TRBV7-2|-
CASSQDTQGQFF
TGTGCCAGCAGCCAAGACACGCAGGGGCAGTTCTTC
>TRBJ2-2|-|TRBV7-3|once
CASSQGLRLTGELFF
TGTGCCAGCAGCCAAGGGCTCCGCCTCACCGGGGAGCTGTTTTTT
>TRBJ1-4|-|TRBV5-1|-
CASSYQGDEKLFF
TGCGCCAGCAGCTATCAGGGCGATGAAAAACTGTTTTTT
>TRBJ2-3|TRBD2|TRBV29-1|-
CSAASGTGTDTQYF
TGCAGCGCCGCCAGCGGGACCGGCACAGATACGCAGTATTTT
>TRBJ1-2|-|TRBV7-3|-
CASSLIAGTRGYTF
TGTGCCAGCAGCTTAATCGCCGGGACGAGAGGCTACACCTTC